The next 9 T cell receptor beta chains were all read from a single sample in a study of identifying expanded T cells in peripheral blood. Clones were read by immunoSEQ multiplex PCR, and TCRdb kept only the in-frame ones, dropping some. The repertoire has around 100,000 clones, approximately 88% of them found once; the top ten carry 11% to 15%. Sequenced input: blood. These receptors all stem from a person between 18 and 75 years old in good health.

This clone has at least ten counts. The chain carries TRBV18 and TRBJ2-1, with D possibly matching TRBD1 (6 bases). CDR3 size: 15 residues. Trimming removed 3 bases at V and 1 base at J, with 10 bases between. The germline V gene has CDR1 KGHSH and CDR2 LQKENI. The CDR3: CASSPRQDSYNEQFF. As DNA, the CDR3 is TGTGCCAGCTCACCGCGACAGGATTCCTACAATGAGCAGTTCTTC.

The J gene is TRBJ2-3, the V gene TRBV19, with 7 bases fitting TRBD2. V shed 5 bases and J 4 bases; nucleotides not matched to a gene: 6. Germline V lookup: CDR1 LNHDA, CDR2 SQIVND (reference sequence). This CDR3 is 14 amino acids long. CDR3 sequence (DNA): TGTGCCAGTAGTCAGAGGGAGGGCTCAGATACGCAGTATTTT. Amino acid sequence: CASSQREGSDTQYF.

The rearrangement uses TRBV12-2 and TRBJ1-6. TRBV12-2 is shown as a pseudogene. The CDR3 contains 17 residues. The CDR3 sequence is CASRPLRGWARVSPLHF. CDR3 in DNA: TGTGCAAGTCGCCCTTTGCGGGGGTGGGCCCGGGTCTCACCCCTCCACTTT.

This rearrangement joins TRBV9 to TRBJ1-4; a possible D gene is TRBD1 (6 bases). This CDR3 comprises 14 residues. CDR1 SGDLS and CDR2 YYNGEE come from the germline V gene. V was cut by 3 bases and J by 5 bases, with 11 bases left in between. The chain's CDR3 is CASSAYGQNEKLFF. For the CDR3, the DNA is TGTGCCAGCAGCGCTTACGGACAGAATGAAAAACTGTTTTTT. The whole variable domain, remainder taken from reference TRBV9 and TRBJ1-4, is DSGVTQTPKHLITATGQRVTLRCSPRSGDLSVYWYQQSLDQGLQFLIQYYNGEERAKGNILERFSAQQFPDLHSELNLSSLELGDSALYFCASSAYGQNEKLFFGSGTQLSVL.

The J gene is TRBJ2-1, the V gene TRBV18; D is possibly TRBD1 (5 bases). CDR1 is KGHSH and CDR2 is LQKENI in the germline V gene. This CDR3 has 17 residues. The V gene lost 2 bases and the J gene lost 5 bases, with 19 bases spanning the gap. The CDR3 region is CASSPRISSAGNNEQFF. CDR3 sequence (DNA): TGTGCCAGCTCACCAAGGATATCTAGTGCAGGGAACAATGAGCAGTTCTTC.

In its sample, this clone was seen a few times. The chain employs TRBV28 and TRBJ2-3; 7 bases match TRBD2. The CDR3 length is 14 residues. The V gene end was trimmed by 8 bases and the J gene end by 2 bases; junction bases not matched to a gene: 7. The V gene's germline CDR1 is MDHEN and CDR2 SYDVKM. As DNA, the CDR3 is TGTGCCAGCCACGGCGGGACTAACACAGATACGCAGTATTTT. It codes for CASHGGTNTDTQYF.

The J gene is TRBJ2-1, the V gene TRBV6-5; 13 bases fit TRBD2. The CDR3 is made up of 14 amino acids. The germline CDR1 and CDR2 sequences are MNHEY and SVGAGI. Trimming took 6 bases from V and 6 from J; bases not matched to a gene: 2. The CDR3 bases are TGTGCCAGCAGGCGGACTAGCGGGAGCAATGAGCAGTTCTTC. Translating gives CASRRTSGSNEQFF.

This clone was recorded only once. This rearrangement joins TRBV28 to TRBJ2-7; 7 bases fit TRBD2. This CDR3 contains 14 residues. Germline trimming cut 8 bases from V and 3 bases from J; bases unmatched to any gene: 10. In germline, CDR1 is MDHEN, CDR2 SYDVKM. CDR3 nucleotides: TGTGCCAGCGGATCAGCGGGAACAAGCTACGAGCAGTACTTC. This sequence encodes CASGSAGTSYEQYF.

Regarding this clone: The sample contains more than one DNA sequence encoding this CDR3. The chain is built from TRBV9 and TRBJ2-7; maybe TRBD1 (5 bases). Germline CDR1 SGDLS, CDR2 YYNGEE. Trimming shortened V by 0 bases and J by 0 bases, and 7 bases separated the two germline ends. This CDR3 comprises 14 residues. CDR3 coding DNA: TGTGCCAGCAGCGTAGCAGGGTACTCCTACGAGCAGTACTTC. Translating it yields CASSVAGYSYEQYF.